The source of this T cell receptor (beta chain) is a study of CD8 T cells in Susac syndrome. RNA totalling roughly 0.45 to 1 ug underwent reverse transcription with random hexamers. TCRdb redid the calling of the immunoSEQ multiplex PCR reads with MiXCR, one entry per CDR3 protein. The data show around 150,000 distinct CDR3 sequences, more than 90% seen once. CDR1 is SGDLS, CDR2 YYNGEE, per germline. The germline V and J ends were trimmed by 3 bases and 6 bases, with 15 bases remaining between them. The CDR3 loop spans 14 amino acids. The chain recombines TRBV9 with TRBJ1-1; D might be TRBD1 (5 bases). Sequenced material: CD4+ T cells from PBMCs. The receptor's source is a human donor with Susac syndrome. The CDR3 here is CASSAGHATAEAFF. Here the CDR3 DNA reads TGTGCCAGCAGCGCCGGACATGCGACCGCTGAAGCTTTCTTT. Full variable domain (missing parts from reference TRBV9 and TRBJ1-1): DSGVTQTPKHLITATGQRVTLRCSPRSGDLSVYWYQQSLDQGLQFLIQYYNGEERAKGNILERFSAQQFPDLHSELNLSSLELGDSALYFCASSAGHATAEAFFGQGTRLTVV.